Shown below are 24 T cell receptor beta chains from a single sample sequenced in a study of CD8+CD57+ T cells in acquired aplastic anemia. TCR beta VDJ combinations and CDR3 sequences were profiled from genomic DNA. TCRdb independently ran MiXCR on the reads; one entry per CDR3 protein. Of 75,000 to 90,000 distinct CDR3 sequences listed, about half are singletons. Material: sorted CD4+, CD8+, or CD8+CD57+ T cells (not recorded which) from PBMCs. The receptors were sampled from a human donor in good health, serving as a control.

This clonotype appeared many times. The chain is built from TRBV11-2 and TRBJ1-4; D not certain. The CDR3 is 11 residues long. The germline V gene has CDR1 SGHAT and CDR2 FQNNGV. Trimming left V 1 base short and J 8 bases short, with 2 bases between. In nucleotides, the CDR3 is TGTGCCAGCAGCTTAGGAGAAAAACTGTTTTTT. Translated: CASSLGEKLFF.

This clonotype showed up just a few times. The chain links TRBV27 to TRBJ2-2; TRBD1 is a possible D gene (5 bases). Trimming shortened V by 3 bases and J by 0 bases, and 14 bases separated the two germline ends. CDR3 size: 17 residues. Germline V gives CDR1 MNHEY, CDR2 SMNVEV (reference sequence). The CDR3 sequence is CASSLSGADPNTGELFF. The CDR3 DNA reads TGTGCCAGCAGTTTGTCTGGGGCGGATCCGAACACCGGGGAGCTGTTTTTT.

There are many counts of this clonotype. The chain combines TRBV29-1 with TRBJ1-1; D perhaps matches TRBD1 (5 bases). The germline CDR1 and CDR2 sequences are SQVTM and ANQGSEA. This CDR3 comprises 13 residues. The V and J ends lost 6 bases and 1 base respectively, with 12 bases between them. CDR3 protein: CSVWDLQNTEAFF. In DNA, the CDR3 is TGCAGCGTGTGGGACTTACAGAACACTGAAGCTTTCTTT.

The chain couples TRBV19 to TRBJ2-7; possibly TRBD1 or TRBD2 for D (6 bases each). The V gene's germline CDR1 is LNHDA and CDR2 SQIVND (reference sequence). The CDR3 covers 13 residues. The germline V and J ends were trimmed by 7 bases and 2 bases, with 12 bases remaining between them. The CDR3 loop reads CASKGGPPYEQYF. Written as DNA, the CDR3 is TGTGCCAGTAAGGGGGGACCTCCCTACGAGCAGTACTTC.

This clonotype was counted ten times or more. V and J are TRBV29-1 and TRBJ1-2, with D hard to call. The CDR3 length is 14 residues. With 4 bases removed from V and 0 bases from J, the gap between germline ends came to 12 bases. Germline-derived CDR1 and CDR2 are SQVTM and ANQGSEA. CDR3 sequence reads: CSVATFGTNYGYTF. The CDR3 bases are TGCAGCGTTGCAACCTTCGGGACTAACTATGGCTACACCTTC.

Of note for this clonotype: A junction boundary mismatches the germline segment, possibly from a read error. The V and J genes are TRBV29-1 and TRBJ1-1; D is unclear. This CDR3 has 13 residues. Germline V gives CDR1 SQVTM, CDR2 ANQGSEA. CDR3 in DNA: TGCAGCGTGCTAAGGAGGGAAAACACTGAAGCTCTCTTT. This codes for CSVLRRENTEALF.

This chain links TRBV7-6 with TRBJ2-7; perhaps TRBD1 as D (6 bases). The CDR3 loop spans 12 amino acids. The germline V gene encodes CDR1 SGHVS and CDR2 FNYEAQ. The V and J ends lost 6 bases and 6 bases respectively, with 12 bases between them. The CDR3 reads CASSRTGREQYV. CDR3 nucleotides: TGTGCCAGCAGTCGAACAGGGCGCGAGCAGTACGTC.

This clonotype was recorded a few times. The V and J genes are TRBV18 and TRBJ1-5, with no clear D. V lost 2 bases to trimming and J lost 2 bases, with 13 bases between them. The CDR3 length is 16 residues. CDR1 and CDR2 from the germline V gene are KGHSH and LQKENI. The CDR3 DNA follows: TGTGCCAGCTCACCAGATCGTGTCGATGGCAATCAGCCCCAGCATTTT. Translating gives CASSPDRVDGNQPQHF.

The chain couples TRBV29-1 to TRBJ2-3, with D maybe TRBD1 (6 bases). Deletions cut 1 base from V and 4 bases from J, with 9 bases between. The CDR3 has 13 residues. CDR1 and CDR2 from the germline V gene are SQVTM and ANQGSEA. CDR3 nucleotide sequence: TGCAGCGTTGAAGTGGCAGGGGCAGATACGCAGTATTTT. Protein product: CSVEVAGADTQYF.

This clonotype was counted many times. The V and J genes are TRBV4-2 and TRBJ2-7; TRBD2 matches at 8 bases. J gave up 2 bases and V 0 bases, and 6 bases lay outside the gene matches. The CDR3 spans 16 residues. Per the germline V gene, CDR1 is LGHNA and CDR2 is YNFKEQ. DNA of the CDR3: TGTGCCAGCAGCCAAGAGATGACTAGCGTAACCTACGAGCAGTACTTC. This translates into CASSQEMTSVTYEQYF.

CDR3 protein: CASSPRLGGVEQYF. DNA for the CDR3: TGTGCCAGCAGCCCTAGACTAGGAGGAGTCGAGCAGTACTTC. The chain uses TRBV5-4 and TRBJ2-7; D may be TRBD2 (6 bases). The V gene lost 4 bases and the J gene lost 6 bases, with 17 bases spanning the gap. Germline V gene sequence: CDR1 SGHNT, CDR2 YYREEE (reference sequence). The length of the CDR3 is 14 residues.

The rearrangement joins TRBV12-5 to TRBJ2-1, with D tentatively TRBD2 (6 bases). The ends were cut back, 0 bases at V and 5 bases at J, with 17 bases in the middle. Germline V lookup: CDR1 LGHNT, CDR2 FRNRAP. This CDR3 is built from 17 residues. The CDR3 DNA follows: TGTGCTAGTGGTTTGGTAACCCTCTTGACTAGAGACAATGAGCAGTTCTTC. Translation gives CASGLVTLLTRDNEQFF.

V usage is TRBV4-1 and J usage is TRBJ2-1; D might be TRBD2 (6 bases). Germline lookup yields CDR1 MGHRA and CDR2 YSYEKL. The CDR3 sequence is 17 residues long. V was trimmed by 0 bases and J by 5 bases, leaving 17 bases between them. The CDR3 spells CASSQEDLAGKNNEQFF. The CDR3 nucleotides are TGCGCCAGCAGCCAAGAAGACTTGGCGGGAAAGAACAATGAGCAGTTCTTC.

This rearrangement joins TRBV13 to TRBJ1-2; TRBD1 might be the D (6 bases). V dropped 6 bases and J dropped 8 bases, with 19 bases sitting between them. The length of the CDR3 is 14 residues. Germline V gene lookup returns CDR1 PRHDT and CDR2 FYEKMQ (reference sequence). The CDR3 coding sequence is TGTGCCAGCAGAGCGATAGGGGGGGCGCAGGGCTACACCTTC. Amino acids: CASRAIGGAQGYTF.

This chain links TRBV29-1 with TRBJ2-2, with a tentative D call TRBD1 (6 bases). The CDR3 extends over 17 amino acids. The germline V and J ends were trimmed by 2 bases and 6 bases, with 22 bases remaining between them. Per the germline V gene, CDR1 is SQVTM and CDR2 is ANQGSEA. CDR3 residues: CSVETIQGYGRPGELFF. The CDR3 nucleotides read TGCAGCGTTGAAACGATACAGGGTTACGGTCGTCCCGGGGAGCTGTTTTTT.

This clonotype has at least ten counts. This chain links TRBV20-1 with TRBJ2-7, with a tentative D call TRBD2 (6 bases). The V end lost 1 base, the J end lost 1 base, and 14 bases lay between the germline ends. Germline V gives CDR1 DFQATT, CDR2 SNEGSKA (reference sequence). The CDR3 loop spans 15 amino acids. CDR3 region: CSARGVGGFSYEQYF. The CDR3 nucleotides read TGCAGTGCTAGAGGGGTGGGGGGTTTTTCCTACGAGCAGTACTTC.

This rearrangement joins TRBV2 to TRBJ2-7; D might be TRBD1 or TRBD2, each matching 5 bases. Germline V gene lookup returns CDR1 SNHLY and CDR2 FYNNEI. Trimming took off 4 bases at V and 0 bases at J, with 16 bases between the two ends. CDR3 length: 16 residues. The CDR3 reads CASSATGTGLSYEQYF. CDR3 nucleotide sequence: TGTGCCAGCAGTGCCACCGGGACGGGGCTCTCCTACGAGCAGTACTTC.

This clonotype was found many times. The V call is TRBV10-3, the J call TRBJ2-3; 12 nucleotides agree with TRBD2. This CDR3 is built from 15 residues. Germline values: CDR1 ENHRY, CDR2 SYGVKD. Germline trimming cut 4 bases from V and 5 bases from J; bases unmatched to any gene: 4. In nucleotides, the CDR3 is TGTGCCATCAGTGGACTAGCGGGAGCGGGAGATACGCAGTATTTT. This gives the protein CAISGLAGAGDTQYF.

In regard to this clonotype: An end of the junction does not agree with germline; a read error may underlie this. CDR3 loop: CATSHNTATSAEAFF. For the CDR3, the DNA is TGTGCCACCAGTCATAACACAGCTACGTCCGCTGAAGCTTTCTTT. The rearrangement joins TRBV2 to TRBJ1-1; D is unclear. The CDR3 spans 15 residues. Germline V gene lookup returns CDR1 SNHLY and CDR2 FYNNEI.

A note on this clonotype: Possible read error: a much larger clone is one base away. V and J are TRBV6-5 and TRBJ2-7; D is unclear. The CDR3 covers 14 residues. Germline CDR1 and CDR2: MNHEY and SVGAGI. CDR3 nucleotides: TGTGCCAGCAGTCACTCAGAGGAAGGCTACGAGCAGTACTTC. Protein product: CASSHSEEGYEQYF.

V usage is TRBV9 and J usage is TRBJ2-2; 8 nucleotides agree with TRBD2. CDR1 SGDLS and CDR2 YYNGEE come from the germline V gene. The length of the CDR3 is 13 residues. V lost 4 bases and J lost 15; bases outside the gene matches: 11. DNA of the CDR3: TGTGCCAGCAGCCGCGCCGGGGGGGTCTCTTTGTTTTTT. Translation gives CASSRAGGVSLFF. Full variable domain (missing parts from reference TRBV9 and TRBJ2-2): DSGVTQTPKHLITATGQRVTLRCSPRSGDLSVYWYQQSLDQGLQFLIQYYNGEERAKGNILERFSAQQFPDLHSELNLSSLELGDSALYFCASSRAGGVSLFFGEGSRLTVL.

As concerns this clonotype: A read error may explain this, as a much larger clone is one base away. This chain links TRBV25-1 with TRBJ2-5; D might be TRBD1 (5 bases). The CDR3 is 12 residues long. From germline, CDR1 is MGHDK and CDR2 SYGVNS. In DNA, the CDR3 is TGTGCCGGCAGCTTAAATACAGGGACCCAGTACTTC. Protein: CAGSLNTGTQYF.

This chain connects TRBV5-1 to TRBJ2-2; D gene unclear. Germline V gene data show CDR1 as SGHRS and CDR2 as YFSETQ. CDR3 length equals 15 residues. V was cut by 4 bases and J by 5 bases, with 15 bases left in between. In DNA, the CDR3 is TGCGCCAGCAGCCCCGGGTCGGCGCGGACCGGGGAGCTGTTTTTT. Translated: CASSPGSARTGELFF.

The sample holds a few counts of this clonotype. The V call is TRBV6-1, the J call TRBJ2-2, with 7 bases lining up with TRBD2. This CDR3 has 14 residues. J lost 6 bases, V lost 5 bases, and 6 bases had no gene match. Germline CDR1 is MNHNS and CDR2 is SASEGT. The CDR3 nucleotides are TGTGCCAGCAGTCTTGTGCGGGGGTCCGGGGAGCTGTTTTTT. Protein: CASSLVRGSGELFF.